The source of this T cell receptor beta chain is a study of T cell responses to AZD1222 COVID-19 vaccine. Libraries were prepared by immunoSEQ multiplex PCR; TCRdb keeps only in-frame clonotypes and omits some of them. Seen here are about 140,000 clones, 75% to 90% observed once, and the top ten hold more than 1.5%. Germline-derived CDR1 and CDR2 are MNHEY and SVGAGI. Unmatched junction bases numbered 9, after V lost 8 bases and J lost 0 bases. This CDR3 has 15 amino acids. This clone was observed once. J is TRBJ2-7 and V is TRBV6-5; the match to TRBD2 covers 8 bases. This receptor was taken from an adult in good health. This sample comprised peripheral blood, obtained on day 0 of AZD1222 vaccination. The DNA of the CDR3 is TGTGCCAGCCGGGGGGGCAGGCAAGTCTCCTACGAGCAGTACTTC. Residues: CASRGGRQVSYEQYF.